Below are 27 T cell receptor beta chains sequenced from a single sample in a study of T cells in Graves' hyperthyroidism and ophthalmopathy. Amplification of TCR beta CDR3 regions used RNA as the template. A first-round RT-PCR of the TCR CDR3 used the HTBI primer set. From the multiplex PCR reads, TCRdb called clonotypes with MiXCR, one entry per CDR3 protein. The table lists about 590,000 distinct CDR3 sequences, roughly 14% of them singletons. Sequenced sample: blood. The receptors shown here come from a woman aged 25-40 years with Graves' hyperthyroidism.

CDR3 sequence: CASSFPGTSETFSYNEQFF. The CDR3 region has the DNA TGTGCCAGCAGCTTCCCCGGGACTAGCGAAACCTTCTCCTACAATGAGCAGTTCTTC. The chain is built from TRBV7-9 and TRBJ2-1; TRBD2 aligns across 10 bases. There are 19 residues in the CDR3. The ends lost 3 bases at V and 0 bases at J; junction bases unmatched: 11. CDR1 and CDR2 from the germline V gene are SEHNR and FQNEAQ (reference sequence).

The J gene is TRBJ2-3, the V gene TRBV19; TRBD2 agrees at 13 bases. Trimming at V came to 3 bases and at J to 5 bases, leaving 2 bases not matched to a gene. The CDR3 is made up of 15 amino acids. CDR1 and CDR2 from the germline V gene are LNHDA and SQIVND (reference sequence). CDR3 protein: CASSMTSGRIDTQYF. CDR3 sequence (DNA): TGTGCCAGTAGTATGACTAGCGGGAGGATAGATACGCAGTATTTT.

This clonotype showed up just a few times. V usage is TRBV7-3 and J usage is TRBJ2-4; D tentatively fits TRBD1 or TRBD2 (5 bases each). Trimming cost V 2 bases and J 1 base, with 15 bases left between them. In germline, CDR1 is SGHTA, CDR2 FQGTGA. The CDR3 contains 17 residues. CDR3 amino acids: CASSLGFGTAAKNIQYF. The CDR3 region has the DNA TGTGCCAGCAGCTTAGGGTTTGGGACGGCTGCCAAAAACATTCAGTACTTC.

This clonotype was counted ten times or more. The chain links TRBV2 to TRBJ2-1; 8 nucleotides match TRBD2. Looked up from germline, CDR1 is SNHLY and CDR2 is FYNNEI. The CDR3 loop spans 16 amino acids. V lost 6 bases and J lost 0; bases outside the gene matches: 7. The CDR3 reads CASRGTRSSSYNEQFF. The CDR3 DNA follows: TGTGCCAGCAGGGGGACTAGGTCAAGCTCCTACAATGAGCAGTTCTTC.

This clonotype was recorded at least ten times. The gene calls are TRBV27 and TRBJ1-1, with 12 bases identical to TRBD1. This CDR3 spans 13 amino acids. Germline CDR1 and CDR2: MNHEY and SMNVEV (reference sequence). The V gene end was trimmed by 8 bases and the J gene end by 11 bases; junction bases not matched to a gene: 9. CDR3 sequence reads: CASAGTGGVMAFF. The CDR3 DNA sequence: TGTGCCAGCGCAGGGACAGGGGGCGTAATGGCTTTCTTT.

With respect to this clonotype: This may arise from a read error, as a much more abundant clone is one base away. The V call is TRBV27, the J call TRBJ2-1; no clear D gene. The CDR3 contains 13 residues. Germline-derived CDR1 and CDR2 are MNHEY and SMNVEV (reference sequence). CDR3 bases: TGTGCCACCTCCCTTCGTGGGTACAATGAGCAGCTCTTC. This gives the protein CATSLRGYNEQLF.

Only one count was recorded for this clonotype. The chain recombines TRBV4-1 with TRBJ2-7; D gene unclear. Germline V gene sequence: CDR1 MGHRA, CDR2 YSYEKL. V lost 0 bases, J lost 6 bases, and 9 bases lay in between. This CDR3 region has 13 residues. DNA of the CDR3: TGCGCCAGCAGCCAAGATCGCAGGCGCGAGCAGTACTTC. Translated, it gives CASSQDRRREQYF.

The chain uses TRBV3-1 and TRBJ2-1; 13 bases are shared with TRBD2. Per the germline V gene, CDR1 is LGHDT and CDR2 is YNNKEL (reference sequence). The trim removed 1 base at V and 0 bases at J, leaving 12 bases unmatched. This CDR3 contains 21 residues. The CDR3 spells CASSQVSTSGRAPGSYNEQFF. CDR3 sequence (DNA): TGTGCCAGCAGCCAAGTTAGTACTAGCGGGAGGGCCCCGGGCTCCTACAATGAGCAGTTCTTC.

Many counts were recorded for this clonotype. The CDR3 reads CSVLRDRGPILGAGSYEQYF. DNA for the CDR3: TGCAGCGTTTTGCGGGACAGGGGCCCAATCCTTGGGGCGGGATCCTACGAGCAGTACTTC. The V call is TRBV29-1, the J call TRBJ2-7; 10 bases are shared with TRBD1. The V gene end was trimmed by 5 bases and the J gene end by 1 base; junction bases not matched to a gene: 23. CDR3 size: 20 residues. Looked up from germline, CDR1 is SQVTM and CDR2 is ANQGSEA.

A remark on this clonotype: One base away lies a much larger clone, so this may be a sequencing read error. This chain uses TRBV2 with TRBJ1-5, with D possibly TRBD1 on 6 matching bases. The germline V and J ends were trimmed by 6 bases and 6 bases, with 15 bases remaining between them. From germline, CDR1 is SNHLY and CDR2 FYNNEI. The CDR3 has 14 residues. The CDR3 reads CASRDSRGPQPQHF. DNA for the CDR3: TGTGCCAGCAGGGATAGCAGGGGCCCTCAGCCCCAGCATTTT.

Ten or more counts support this clonotype. The J gene is TRBJ1-5, the V gene TRBV7-2; D is unresolved. Per the germline V gene, CDR1 is SGHTA and CDR2 is FQGNSA. The CDR3 runs to 15 residues. Trimming stripped 2 bases from V and 3 bases from J, with 11 bases between. In nucleotides, the CDR3 is TGTGCCAGCAGCTTATCCTCCGGGAACAATCAGCCCCAGCATTTT. It yields the protein CASSLSSGNNQPQHF.

This clonotype showed up many times. The chain carries TRBV12-3 or TRBV12-4 and TRBJ1-1; D not certain. The CDR3 totals 15 residues. V was cut by 1 base and J by 3 bases, with 12 bases left in between. The CDR3 sequence: CASSLGRFSYTEAFF. CDR3 nucleotide sequence: TGTGCCAGCAGTTTAGGCCGATTTAGCTACACTGAAGCTTTCTTT.

This clonotype showed up many times. The CDR3 is CASSLRDRLNTEAFF. In DNA form, the CDR3 reads TGTGCCAGCTCACTCCGGGACAGGTTGAACACTGAAGCTTTCTTT. The V call is TRBV18, the J call TRBJ1-1; 8 nucleotides align to TRBD1. The CDR3 spans 15 residues. The germline CDR1 and CDR2 sequences are KGHSH and LQKENI. V lost 4 bases and J lost 0; bases outside the gene matches: 4.

This clonotype was seen many times. This chain links TRBV7-9 with TRBJ1-2, with TRBD1 as a possible D gene (5 bases). From germline, CDR1 is SEHNR and CDR2 FQNEAQ (reference sequence). Trimming took 8 bases from V and 2 from J, leaving 15 bases between them. CDR3 length equals 14 residues. The CDR3 nucleotides read TGTGCCAGCGCAAGGGGCAGGCAAAACTATGGCTACACCTTC. This encodes CASARGRQNYGYTF.

V is TRBV11-3 and J is TRBJ2-5; D is unclear. V was cut by 7 bases and J by 4 bases, with 10 bases left in between. CDR1 is SGHNT, CDR2 YENEEA, per germline. The CDR3 has 12 amino acids. The CDR3 loop is CASTGSVETQYF. The CDR3 region has the DNA TGTGCCAGCACCGGAAGTGTAGAGACCCAGTACTTC.

The J gene is TRBJ2-2, the V gene TRBV24-1; D might be TRBD1 or TRBD2, each matching 5 bases. CDR3 length: 17 amino acids. Germline V gene lookup returns CDR1 KGHDR and CDR2 SFDVKD. V lost 6 bases, J lost 2 bases, and 18 bases lay in between. CDR3 in DNA: TGTGCCACCAGTTCATATTCTGAGGGGCACAACACCGGGGAGCTGTTTTTT. Translation: CATSSYSEGHNTGELFF.

This clonotype was seen more than once but under ten times. The chain joins TRBV5-6 to TRBJ2-7, with 7 bases that match TRBD1. Germline V gene sequence: CDR1 SGHDT, CDR2 YYEEEE. With 4 bases clipped from V and 6 bases from J, the junction kept 7 bases outside the gene matches. The CDR3 is 13 amino acids. CDR3 in amino acids: CASSTGTASEQYF. The CDR3 DNA follows: TGTGCCAGCAGCACCGGGACAGCGAGCGAGCAGTACTTC.

This chain uses TRBV2 with TRBJ1-1, with 7 bases fitting TRBD1. The V and J ends lost 8 bases and 0 bases, in that order; junction bases with no gene match: 6. Germline CDR1 reads SNHLY; CDR2 reads FYNNEI. There are 14 residues in the CDR3. In DNA form, the CDR3 reads TGTGCCAGCGGGGACAGAAGAATGAACACTGAAGCTTTCTTT. Protein: CASGDRRMNTEAFF.

This clonotype was detected only a few times. One end of the junction does not line up with germline, which may come from a read error. The chain links TRBV4-1 to TRBJ2-3; 11 bases map to TRBD2. CDR3 size: 16 residues. Per germline, CDR1 MGHRA and CDR2 YSYEKL. The CDR3 region has the DNA TGCGCCAGCGGCCATACTAGCGGGGGAAGCACAGATACGCAGTATTTT. Amino acid sequence: CASGHTSGGSTDTQYF.

This chain joins TRBV10-3 and TRBJ2-7; D gene ambiguous. CDR1 ENHRY and CDR2 SYGVKD come from the germline V gene. V was pared by 10 bases and J by 7 bases, with 14 bases between. This CDR3 spans 11 amino acids. DNA of the CDR3: TGTGCCACCACGGATTTGGGGGAGCAGTACTTC. It codes for CATTDLGEQYF.

Ten or more counts support this clonotype. The V call is TRBV20-1, the J call TRBJ2-7, with TRBD2 matching over 9 bases. The CDR3 spans 15 residues. The V segment lost 1 base and the J segment 3 bases; nucleotides outside the gene matches: 7. In germline, CDR1 is DFQATT, CDR2 SNEGSKA (reference sequence). This CDR3 is CSARVASGILYEQYF. In DNA, the CDR3 is TGCAGTGCTAGAGTTGCTAGCGGGATCCTCTACGAGCAGTACTTC.

There are many counts of this clonotype. The chain uses TRBV7-9 and TRBJ2-3; 8 bases are shared with TRBD2. The J segment lost 3 bases and the V segment lost 4 bases, leaving 9 bases of the junction unmatched. The CDR3 sequence is 16 residues long. Germline CDR1 SEHNR, CDR2 FQNEAQ (reference sequence). CDR3 sequence: CASSWGRTSTTDTQYF. For the CDR3, the DNA is TGTGCCAGCAGCTGGGGCCGGACTAGCACGACAGATACGCAGTATTTT.

This clonotype was seen a few times. The V gene is TRBV19, the J gene TRBJ1-1; 7 bases agree with TRBD1. CDR1 is LNHDA, CDR2 SQIVND, per germline (reference sequence). There are 13 residues in the CDR3. The V segment lost 7 bases and the J segment 1 base; nucleotides outside the gene matches: 3. The CDR3, as DNA: TGTGCCAGTACAGGGGGGACGAACACTGAAGCTTTCTTT. It yields the protein CASTGGTNTEAFF.

This clonotype showed up many times. The chain uses TRBV7-9 and TRBJ2-4; no reliable D call. This CDR3 is 15 amino acids long. Between the trimmed V and J ends, which lost 3 bases and 7 bases, there was a span of 16 bases. Germline V CDR1 and CDR2: SEHNR, FQNEAQ (reference sequence). The CDR3 DNA reads TGTGCCAGCAGCTTGAGTTGGGAAGGCAAGAACATTCAGTACTTC. Its translation is CASSLSWEGKNIQYF.

This clonotype was counted many times. The chain combines TRBV28 with TRBJ2-3; D is perhaps TRBD2 (5 bases). The CDR3 is 13 residues long. Germline V CDR1 and CDR2: MDHEN, SYDVKM. The CDR3 nucleotides are TGTGGATGCGGGCTAGCCGGCACAGATACGCAGTATTTT. This encodes CGCGLAGTDTQYF.

The chain has TRBV2 and TRBJ2-2; 14 nucleotides line up with TRBD2. CDR3 length: 16 residues. V shed 6 bases, J shed 5 bases, and the junction held 5 bases outside the gene matches. CDR1 and CDR2 (germline): SNHLY, FYNNEI. The CDR3 nucleotides are TGTGCCAGCAGCGGGACTAGCGGGAGTGTGACCGGGGAGCTGTTTTTT. Translating gives CASSGTSGSVTGELFF.

CDR3: CAWSSGTYNEQFF. The CDR3 bases are TGTGCCTGGAGTAGCGGAACATACAATGAGCAGTTCTTC. The gene calls are TRBV30 and TRBJ2-1; the D gene is possibly TRBD2 (5 bases). V dropped 2 bases and J dropped 4 bases, with 9 bases sitting between them. Per germline, CDR1 GTSNPN and CDR2 SVGIG (reference sequence). The CDR3 is made up of 13 amino acids.